This is a list of T cell receptor beta chains from one sample in a study of blood T cell repertoires in COVID-19. Only in-frame clones appear in the TCRdb table, and some are missing; sequencing was by immunoSEQ multiplex PCR. The data hold tens of thousands of clones, with approximately 74% observed a single time. The sample comprised peripheral blood. The receptors originated from a man in his 70s with COVID-19, enrolled during active disease. Both conserved end residues are part of each CDR3. Each record gives: CDR3 DNA, CDR3 protein, D gene, J gene, clone size, V gene. A D gene is named only where the DNA matches it firmly. A row's size may be missing; if present it is once, few, many or a size class.

cdr3_nt: TGTGCCAGCAGTGAAGAGTCCTCCTACAATGAGCAGTTCTTC
cdr3_aa: CASSEESSYNEQFF
d_call: .
j_call: TRBJ2-1
clone_size: .
v_call: TRBV6-4

cdr3_nt: TGTGCCAGCAGCTTGGAACTGGCGGTTGGAGATACGCAGTATTTT
cdr3_aa: CASSLELAVGDTQYF
d_call: .
j_call: TRBJ2-3
clone_size: .
v_call: TRBV7-2

cdr3_nt: TGTGCCAGCAGCTCCGGGACTACAGAGACCCAGTACTTC
cdr3_aa: CASSSGTTETQYF
d_call: TRBD2
j_call: TRBJ2-5
clone_size: once
v_call: TRBV6-2/TRBV6-3

cdr3_nt: TGTGCCAGCAGCACGCGGGGGGACTCCTACAATGAGCAGTTCTTC
cdr3_aa: CASSTRGDSYNEQFF
d_call: TRBD2
j_call: TRBJ2-1
clone_size: .
v_call: TRBV2

cdr3_nt: TGTGCCAGCAGTTCCGTACTAGTAGGCAATGAGCAGTTCTTC
cdr3_aa: CASSSVLVGNEQFF
d_call: .
j_call: TRBJ2-1
clone_size: .
v_call: TRBV2

cdr3_nt: TGTGCCAGCAGTCCGACTAGCGGGAGCCACAATGAGCAGTTCTTC
cdr3_aa: CASSPTSGSHNEQFF
d_call: TRBD2
j_call: TRBJ2-1
clone_size: many
v_call: TRBV28

cdr3_nt: TGCGCCAGCAGCCAACGTCTCCGCGCGGTTAGCTCCTACGAGCAGTACTTC
cdr3_aa: CASSQRLRAVSSYEQYF
d_call: .
j_call: TRBJ2-7
clone_size: .
v_call: TRBV4-1

cdr3_nt: TGTGCCAGCAGCTTGGCCCCCCAGGCCGGGGAGCTGTTTTTT
cdr3_aa: CASSLAPQAGELFF
d_call: .
j_call: TRBJ2-2
clone_size: few
v_call: TRBV5-7

cdr3_nt: TGTGCCAGCTCTTCCGGGACAGGGGCTTACGAGCAGTACTTC
cdr3_aa: CASSSGTGAYEQYF
d_call: TRBD1
j_call: TRBJ2-7
clone_size: .
v_call: TRBV18

cdr3_nt: TGTGCCAGCAGCGTAAGGGGTACAGGGGAGGCTGAAGCTTTCTTT
cdr3_aa: CASSVRGTGEAEAFF
d_call: TRBD1
j_call: TRBJ1-1
clone_size: .
v_call: TRBV9

cdr3_nt: TGCAGCGTGTACACAGGGATTGAGCAGTTCTTC
cdr3_aa: CSVYTGIEQFF
d_call: .
j_call: TRBJ2-1
clone_size: .
v_call: TRBV29-1

cdr3_nt: TGTGCCAGCAGTTTAGGTGCAGGGAACTATGGCTACACCTTC
cdr3_aa: CASSLGAGNYGYTF
d_call: .
j_call: TRBJ1-2
clone_size: .
v_call: TRBV28

cdr3_nt: TGTGCCAGCAGCTTAGGGGGGCTTTACACTGAAGCTTTCTTT
cdr3_aa: CASSLGGLYTEAFF
d_call: .
j_call: TRBJ1-1
clone_size: .
v_call: TRBV7-2

cdr3_nt: TGTGCCAGCAGCTCCGGACAAACCAGGCATGAAAAACTGTTTTTT
cdr3_aa: CASSSGQTRHEKLFF
d_call: .
j_call: TRBJ1-4
clone_size: few
v_call: TRBV5-4

cdr3_nt: TGTGCCGCCCGGACAGTAGCTTCCTCTAACTATGGCTACACCTTC
cdr3_aa: CAARTVASSNYGYTF
d_call: .
j_call: TRBJ1-2
clone_size: .
v_call: TRBV10-3

cdr3_nt: TGCGCCAGCAGCTGGGAGGGGACGGCAAACTATGGCTACACCTTC
cdr3_aa: CASSWEGTANYGYTF
d_call: .
j_call: TRBJ1-2
clone_size: .
v_call: TRBV5-1

cdr3_nt: TGTGCCAGAACCGGGACTGCTCCGGGGGTGGGTACGCAGTATTTT
cdr3_aa: CARTGTAPGVGTQYF
d_call: .
j_call: TRBJ2-3
clone_size: once
v_call: TRBV6-4

cdr3_nt: TGTGCCAGCAGCTTGGGGACTTGGACAGGGGTGAACACTGAAGCTTTCTTT
cdr3_aa: CASSLGTWTGVNTEAFF
d_call: TRBD1
j_call: TRBJ1-1
clone_size: once
v_call: TRBV7-9

cdr3_nt: TGTGCCAGCAGTCCGGGACAGGGGATATATGGCGGGGAGCTGTTTTTT
cdr3_aa: CASSPGQGIYGGELFF
d_call: TRBD1
j_call: TRBJ2-2
clone_size: .
v_call: TRBV6-2/TRBV6-3

cdr3_nt: TGTGCCAGCAGTCACACTAGCGGGAGTACAGATACGCAGTATTTT
cdr3_aa: CASSHTSGSTDTQYF
d_call: TRBD2
j_call: TRBJ2-3
clone_size: few
v_call: TRBV11-3

cdr3_nt: TGTGCCACCAGCAGAGATCCCGGGACAGTTAACTATGGCTACACCTTC
cdr3_aa: CATSRDPGTVNYGYTF
d_call: TRBD1
j_call: TRBJ1-2
clone_size: .
v_call: TRBV15

cdr3_nt: TGTGCCAGCTCACAGGACAGGGTAACCCCCCGAGGTGACTTC
cdr3_aa: CASSQDRVTPRGDF
d_call: TRBD1
j_call: TRBJ2-4
clone_size: .
v_call: TRBV18

cdr3_nt: TGTGCCAGCAGCTTGGCAGGGACAGCGAACAATGAGCAGTTCTTC
cdr3_aa: CASSLAGTANNEQFF
d_call: TRBD1
j_call: TRBJ2-1
clone_size: .
v_call: TRBV5-4

cdr3_nt: TGTGCAAGTCGCTTAGCGCGGGCTAGCGGGAATAGCACAGATACGCAGTATTTT
cdr3_aa: CASRLARASGNSTDTQYF
d_call: .
j_call: TRBJ2-3
clone_size: few
v_call: TRBV12-2

cdr3_nt: TGTGCCAGCACGGTAGAGGCGGGAATAGGACACAATGAGCAGTTCTTC
cdr3_aa: CASTVEAGIGHNEQFF
d_call: .
j_call: TRBJ2-1
clone_size: .
v_call: TRBV2

cdr3_nt: TGTGCCAGCAGCCCGCCTGGGGTAGCGTACGACAATGAGCAGTTCTTC
cdr3_aa: CASSPPGVAYDNEQFF
d_call: .
j_call: TRBJ2-1
clone_size: .
v_call: TRBV3-1/TRBV3-2

cdr3_nt: TGTGCCAGCACCCCAGCGGGAGGTCGCTACGAGCAGTACTTC
cdr3_aa: CASTPAGGRYEQYF
d_call: TRBD2
j_call: TRBJ2-7
clone_size: .
v_call: TRBV6-5

cdr3_nt: TGTGCCAGCAGCTCATCTAGCAGAGATACGCAGTATTTT
cdr3_aa: CASSSSSRDTQYF
d_call: .
j_call: TRBJ2-3
clone_size: .
v_call: TRBV11-3

cdr3_nt: TGTGCCAGCAGCTCGACGGGTTTAGGCTCCTACGAGCAGTACTTC
cdr3_aa: CASSSTGLGSYEQYF
d_call: .
j_call: TRBJ2-7
clone_size: .
v_call: TRBV5-4

cdr3_nt: TGTGCCAGCAGTTCTCTGGGACATGCGAACACTGAAGCTTTCTTT
cdr3_aa: CASSSLGHANTEAFF
d_call: .
j_call: TRBJ1-1
clone_size: .
v_call: TRBV6-5

cdr3_nt: TGTGCCAGCAGCTTAGGAGGGTTGGAGGAGACCCAGTACTTC
cdr3_aa: CASSLGGLEETQYF
d_call: .
j_call: TRBJ2-5
clone_size: .
v_call: TRBV11-3

cdr3_nt: TGCGCCAGCAGCTGGACAGAAGCAAATGAAAAACTGTTTTTT
cdr3_aa: CASSWTEANEKLFF
d_call: .
j_call: TRBJ1-4
clone_size: .
v_call: TRBV5-1

cdr3_nt: TGCGCCAGCAGCTTGGGAAGGACAGGGGGCGTCTATGGCTACACCTTC
cdr3_aa: CASSLGRTGGVYGYTF
d_call: TRBD1
j_call: TRBJ1-2
clone_size: .
v_call: TRBV5-1